Described below is a single TCR beta chain sequence and its context. Its antigen remains unknown. Cultured CD4+ T cell DNA underwent sequencing with the Oncomine TCR Beta short-read assay. TCRdb recomputed calls from the PCR reads with MiXCR, one row per CDR3 protein. The sample records around 20,000 distinct CDR3 sequences, around 44% being singletons. With V trimmed by 9 bases and J by 3 bases, 6 bases remained unmatched. Germline values: CDR1 LNHDA, CDR2 SQIVND (reference sequence). This CDR3 has 14 residues. This sample stems from a study of vaccination and CD4 T cells after COVID-19. In the study overall: Recovered patients in the cohort numbered six men and four women, two of them Hispanic. Post-COVID sampling occurred a median 101 days after diagnosis (range 35 to 161). The cells were exposed to overlapping spike peptides originating from SARS-CoV-2, HCoV-NL63, HCoV-OC43 and HCoV-229E for stimulation.

The treatment is: approximately nine-day PBMC culture with coronavirus spike peptide pools or control peptides (ViraFEST assay). Material: CD4+ T cells from blood, cultured in vitro, obtained before SARS-CoV-2 vaccination. This sequence was found in a human donor who had recovered from COVID-19. V usage is TRBV19 and J usage is TRBJ1-3, with TRBD1 matching 9 bases. CDR3 region: CASHSDRGGNTIYF. The CDR3, as DNA: TGTGCCAGCCATTCGGACAGGGGTGGAAACACCATATATTTT.